In this sample, the clone carrying this TCR beta chain turned up many times. TCRdb re-called the 5' RACE reads with MiXCR, one entry per CDR3 protein. The sample has 50,000 to 60,000 distinct CDR3 sequences, 11% seen once. The entry originates in a study of early T cells in non-severe SARS-CoV-2 infection. Study background: The input, bulk RNA from unsorted whole blood, was sequenced, and chains were unpaired.

Trimming took 5 bases from V and 2 from J; bases not matched to a gene: 3. Germline V lookup: CDR1 DFQATT, CDR2 SNEGSKA (reference sequence). The CDR3 is 14 residues long. This TCR derives from an adult who was a healthcare worker with PCR-confirmed SARS-CoV-2 infection or an uninfected control (not recorded which). The chain couples TRBV20-1 to TRBJ2-7, with 13 bases identical to TRBD2. Sequenced: whole blood. CDR3 coding DNA: TGCAGTGCTGGGACTAGCGGGACCGCCTACGAGCAGTACTTC. Amino acids: CSAGTSGTAYEQYF.